The 4 T cell receptor beta chains below were found in one sample sequenced in a study of T cell responses to AZD1222 COVID-19 vaccine (dated by TCRdb to the early 2020s). Receptor libraries were prepared by the immunoSEQ multiplex PCR assay. This is the immuneACCESS table as TCRdb keeps it, with only in-frame sequences that have V and J called. A part of the clones is gone; compared with another copy, unresolved V genes explain less than half, and the rest is unexplained. The sample profile shows 110,000 or so clones; approximately 85% of them were found once. The top ten clonotypes cover about 8.5% of the sample. According to the study, the label for this sample's time point signals: baseline before first vaccination. The source was peripheral blood, collected on day 0 of AZD1222 vaccination. The receptors come from an adult in good health.

The rearrangement links TRBV27 to TRBJ1-1; no clear D gene. CDR3 length equals 13 residues. Trimming cost V 5 bases and J 3 bases, with 10 bases left between them. CDR1 is MNHEY and CDR2 is SMNVEV in the germline V gene (reference sequence). The CDR3 DNA reads as TGTGCCAGCAGTACCGGCCGTTACACTGAAGCTTTCTTT. This gives the protein CASSTGRYTEAFF.

This clone was seen just once. V and J are TRBV6-5 and TRBJ2-5; D is undetermined. The V gene lost 4 bases and the J gene lost 4 bases, with 10 bases spanning the gap. The germline gives CDR1 MNHEY, CDR2 SVGAGI. The CDR3 is 13 residues long. The CDR3 DNA sequence: TGTGCCAGCAGTTCCCGGCAGGCAGAGACCCAGTACTTC. Translating it yields CASSSRQAETQYF.

This clone was observed a handful of times. The CDR3 loop reads CASSVGTGSYIYEQYF. The CDR3 nucleotides read TGTGCCAGCAGCGTAGGGACAGGGTCATACATCTACGAGCAGTACTTC. V is TRBV9 and J is TRBJ2-7; 8 nucleotides align to TRBD1. Germline CDR1 SGDLS, CDR2 YYNGEE. This CDR3 spans 16 amino acids. Germline trimming cut 0 bases from V and 3 bases from J; bases unmatched to any gene: 8.

This clone was recorded a few times. This chain joins TRBV2 and TRBJ2-2; unclear D gene. The germline gives CDR1 SNHLY, CDR2 FYNNEI. The CDR3 contains 17 residues. V lost 5 bases and J lost 0, with 16 bases in between. The CDR3 is CASSQLGITANTGELFF. DNA of the CDR3: TGTGCCAGCAGTCAGTTGGGGATTACCGCGAACACCGGGGAGCTGTTTTTT.